Listed below are T cell receptor beta chains from one sample, sequenced in a study of identical twins. TCRdb itself ran the 5' RACE reads through MiXCR, one entry per CDR3 protein. The sample records just under 650,000 distinct CDR3 sequences, just over 7% being singletons. These sequences were also reported in another study, on yellow fever vaccine responses in identical twins.

The sample taken for sequencing was PBMCs. The receptors were sampled from a woman in her late teens or twenties in good health. Both conserved end residues are part of each CDR3. Not every row has a clone size; where given, it reads once, few, many or a size class.

>TRBV29-1|many
CSVEDPQGAGGSFEQFF
>TRBV3-1|-
CASSQVSVNPPGELFF
>TRBV20-1|few
CSTPEATTNEKLFF
>TRBV20-1|many
CSASVAGALNEQFF
>TRBV12-3/TRBV12-4|few
CASRPSGQRIQYF
>TRBV28|few
CATHRSGQPQHF
>TRBV5-1|-
CASSFWGLAGGPVGEQYF
>TRBV15|many
CATSSGGSSYNEQFF
>TRBV24-1|-
CATSGFPYYNEQFF
>TRBV12-3/TRBV12-4|-
CASRRDRLTGELFF
>TRBV12-3/TRBV12-4|few
CASSAGTGGRHQPQHF
>TRBV20-1|few
CSADGTQSFEAFF
>TRBV29-1|-
CCGVIPVRGLGYEQYF
>TRBV6-1|-
CASSEDRKVDSPLHF
>TRBV28|many
CASSPRKRANEKLFF
>TRBV15|-
CATSRDRGFYNEQFF
>TRBV20-1|many
CSARDLSSGNTIYF
>TRBV11-3|many
CASSLDSQQTQYF
>TRBV5-5|-
CASSLWERGTDTQYF
>TRBV20-1|-
CSARYVSGRVYQPQHF
>TRBV3-1|-
CASSHGQGWETQYF
>TRBV24-1|many
CATSRLAGVNEQFF
>TRBV12-3/TRBV12-4|few
CASRGLTGTGGGSDTQYF
>TRBV29-1|-
CSVASRLADYEQYF
>TRBV6-1|few
CASTWDISTDTQYF
>TRBV12-3/TRBV12-4|-
CASSPSTPFSGQYF
>TRBV6-5|few
CASSYGGVNEKLFF
>TRBV24-1|-
CATSDSPFYEQYF
>TRBV9|few
CASSPAGTGVGEQYF
>TRBV19|-
CASGQGSNQPQHF
>TRBV7-9|many
CASSSDPGGYTF
>TRBV28|many
CASSSGTSGLRTDTQYF
>TRBV20-1|-
CSASYPGGVPNYGYTF
>TRBV24-1|few
CATSDLHPTDTGELFF
>TRBV20-1|-
CSATLAGTNNEQFF
>TRBV7-8|many
CASSSDVNTEAFF
>TRBV27|many
CASRGDHEYNEQFF
>TRBV4-1|few
CASSQDYWGDTEAFF
>TRBV12-3/TRBV12-4|-
CASSLQYTGELFF
>TRBV5-1|many
CASSLPGTGEETQYF
>TRBV5-1|-
CASSLVFARTGTYNEQFF
>TRBV7-9|many
CASSSQANTEAFF
>TRBV9|few
CASSGPGLGSYEQYF
>TRBV2|few
CANSDRGYDQPQHF
>TRBV28|many
CASSFFRPTPEAINEQFF
>TRBV4-1|many
CASSHGTSGNNEQFF
>TRBV7-6|few
CASSLEPGLSNEKLFF